The 21 T cell receptor beta chains below come from one sample, sequenced in a study of blood T cells in healthy people across ages. Primed by a sample-barcoded 5' primer and a J-beta primer mix, a second PCR proceeded for 7 to 11 cycles. MiXCR, run by TCRdb on the 5' RACE reads, gives a single entry per CDR3 protein. This table has about 1.6 million distinct CDR3 sequences, roughly 32% appearing once. The sample comprised blood. These receptors were collected from a woman under 40 in good health.

The chain combines TRBV7-9 with TRBJ2-3; TRBD1 or TRBD2 may be the D gene (5 bases each). CDR1 SEHNR and CDR2 FQNEAQ come from the germline V gene (reference sequence). Trimming stripped 5 bases from V and 6 bases from J, with 21 bases between. This CDR3 region has 16 residues. The DNA for the CDR3 is TGTGCCAGCAGCCCGCTGGCAGGGACGTTGGTGGATACGCAGTATTTT. Translating it yields CASSPLAGTLVDTQYF.

This clonotype was detected a few times. The rearrangement joins TRBV24-1 to TRBJ2-4; D unclear. The CDR3 covers 13 residues. CDR1 and CDR2 from the germline V gene are KGHDR and SFDVKD. V shed 4 bases and J shed 9 bases, with 12 bases lying between them. DNA for the CDR3: TGTGCCACCAGTGACGGAGTCCGGAGCATTCAGTACTTC. This translates into CATSDGVRSIQYF.

About this clonotype itself: A much larger clone lies a single base off, so this may be a read error. The CDR3 DNA sequence: TGTGCCAGCAGGTCCGGGACTAGCAGCAATGAGCAGTTCTTC. Amino acid sequence: CASRSGTSSNEQFF. This rearrangement joins TRBV6-2 or TRBV6-3 to TRBJ2-1; TRBD2 aligns across 9 bases. Germline CDR1 reads MNHEY; CDR2 reads SVGEGT. This CDR3 has 14 amino acids. J was trimmed by 6 bases and V by 6 bases; bases with no gene match: 6.

This clonotype was counted between two and nine times. The chain is built from TRBV5-1 and TRBJ2-3, with D tentatively TRBD1 or TRBD2 (5 bases each). Per germline, CDR1 SGHRS and CDR2 YFSETQ. The CDR3 covers 16 residues. Between the trimmed V and J ends, which lost 4 bases and 4 bases, there was a span of 19 bases. Here the CDR3 DNA reads TGCGCCAGCAGCGTCCCACTAGGGGAGTCGGCAGATACGCAGTATTTT. Its protein is CASSVPLGESADTQYF.

This clonotype was detected a few times. V is TRBV6-5 and J is TRBJ2-7; 15 positions match TRBD2. Germline CDR1 reads MNHEY; CDR2 reads SVGAGI. The CDR3 is 16 residues long. Trimming at V came to 6 bases and at J to 3 bases, leaving 6 bases not matched to a gene. CDR3 protein: CASSPGTSGGNYEQYF. The DNA of the CDR3 is TGTGCCAGCAGCCCCGGGACTAGCGGGGGGAACTACGAGCAGTACTTC.

The CDR3 is CASSSTLQGQEGVYGYTF. In DNA, the CDR3 is TGTGCCAGCAGTTCGACTCTTCAAGGACAGGAGGGGGTCTATGGCTACACCTTC. The chain combines TRBV28 with TRBJ1-2, with 7 bases fitting TRBD1. V lost 4 bases and J lost 4; bases outside the gene matches: 18. Germline V gene data show CDR1 as MDHEN and CDR2 as SYDVKM. The CDR3 loop spans 18 amino acids.

This clonotype has a handful of counts. The chain recombines TRBV5-1 with TRBJ1-2, with unresolved D. CDR3 length equals 15 residues. Germline CDR1 reads SGHRS; CDR2 reads YFSETQ. The ends were cut back, 0 bases at V and 6 bases at J, with 15 bases in the middle. The CDR3 nucleotides are TGCGCCAGCAGCTTGGGCCCCCCCGGCCGGCATGGCTACACCTTC. Amino acids: CASSLGPPGRHGYTF.

This clonotype has only a few counts. The V and J genes are TRBV7-3 and TRBJ2-7; 8 nucleotides align to TRBD1. The J segment lost 7 bases and the V segment lost 4 bases, leaving 6 bases of the junction unmatched. CDR1 is SGHTA, CDR2 FQGTGA, per germline. The CDR3 is 13 residues long. The CDR3: CASSYSQGGEQYF. The CDR3 DNA reads TGTGCCAGCAGCTACTCACAGGGGGGAGAGCAGTACTTC.

The chain couples TRBV29-1 to TRBJ2-3; possibly TRBD2 for D (6 bases). V dropped 4 bases and J dropped 4 bases, with 18 bases sitting between them. Germline CDR1 and CDR2: SQVTM and ANQGSEA. The CDR3 has 15 amino acids. In DNA, the CDR3 is TGCAGCGTTGTTTGGGGGGAGAGGGTGGCAGATACGCAGTATTTT. This sequence encodes CSVVWGERVADTQYF.

This clonotype was detected a few times. V and J are TRBV10-3 and TRBJ2-7, with D perhaps TRBD1 or TRBD2 (6 bases each). Germline V gene sequence: CDR1 ENHRY, CDR2 SYGVKD. Trimming took 3 bases from V and 4 from J, leaving 19 bases between them. This CDR3 comprises 16 residues. The DNA of the CDR3 is TGTGCCATCAGTGACGCGGGGACGCGGAGGGGGTACGAGCAGTACTTC. It encodes CAISDAGTRRGYEQYF.

This clonotype has ten or more counts. The chain combines TRBV7-2 with TRBJ1-2; TRBD1 matches at 9 bases. Trimming cost V 5 bases and J 6 bases; bases outside gene matches: 10. CDR3 length: 15 amino acids. The germline V gene encodes CDR1 SGHTA and CDR2 FQGNSA. CDR3 nucleotide sequence: TGTGCCAGCAGCGGCCGCCGGGACAGGGATCATGGCTACACCTTC. Encoded protein: CASSGRRDRDHGYTF.

The V gene is TRBV3-1, the J gene TRBJ2-3, with 11 bases identical to TRBD2. This CDR3 has 18 amino acids. Trimming at V came to 1 base and at J to 0 bases, leaving 6 bases not matched to a gene. CDR1 is LGHDT and CDR2 is YNNKEL in the germline V gene (reference sequence). CDR3 coding DNA: TGTGCCAGCAGCCAAGGGCTAGCGGGGGGTACTAGCACAGATACGCAGTATTTT. Translating gives CASSQGLAGGTSTDTQYF.

This clonotype was found once. The germline gene is not matched at one end of the junction; a read error may be the cause. The genes are TRBV5-1 and TRBJ1-5; tentative D call: TRBD1 (5 bases). Germline assignment: CDR1 SGHRS and CDR2 YFSETQ. The length of the CDR3 is 15 residues. This CDR3 is CASSLEVRGRGPQHF. The DNA for the CDR3 is TGTGCCAGCAGCTTAGAGGTGCGGGGTAGGGGGCCCCAGCATTTT.

Remarks on this clonotype: A much bigger clone sits one base away, suggesting this may be a read error. The chain links TRBV7-6 to TRBJ2-5, with D possibly matching TRBD1 (5 bases). The V gene's germline CDR1 is SGHVS and CDR2 FNYEAQ. The CDR3 covers 14 residues. The CDR3 loop is CVSSLDRSQETQYF. The CDR3 nucleotides are TGTGTCAGCAGCTTAGACAGATCCCAAGAGACCCAGTACTTC.

This rearrangement joins TRBV3-1 to TRBJ2-5; 7 positions agree with TRBD1. The ends lost 1 base at V and 11 bases at J; junction bases unmatched: 7. CDR1 is LGHDT, CDR2 YNNKEL, per germline (reference sequence). This CDR3 has 13 amino acids. CDR3 sequence (DNA): TGTGCCAGCAGCCAAGTAGGTACGACAGGGCAGTACTTC. Translating it yields CASSQVGTTGQYF.

This rearrangement joins TRBV5-1 to TRBJ2-1; D is unclear. V lost 4 bases and J lost 6, with 17 bases in between. This CDR3 has 15 amino acids. Looked up from germline, CDR1 is SGHRS and CDR2 is YFSETQ. CDR3 nucleotides: TGCGCCAGCAGCAGTCCGGGCCCCGGCGTCAATGAGCAGTTCTTC. Protein product: CASSSPGPGVNEQFF.

Ten or more counts support this clonotype. The chain is built from TRBV10-3 and TRBJ2-7; weak D call: TRBD1 (5 bases). This CDR3 is built from 13 residues. V gave up 4 bases and J gave up 5 bases, with 12 bases separating them. The germline gives CDR1 ENHRY, CDR2 SYGVKD. CDR3 residues: CAISVAGADEQYF. The CDR3 region has the DNA TGTGCCATCAGTGTGGCTGGGGCGGACGAGCAGTACTTC.

The CDR3, as DNA: TGCGCCAGCAGCCAAGTAATGGTCTTGGGTAATTCACCCCTCCACTTT. It specifies CASSQVMVLGNSPLHF. J is TRBJ1-6 and V is TRBV4-1, with D hard to call. Germline V CDR1 and CDR2: MGHRA, YSYEKL. Trimming took off 1 base at V and 6 bases at J, with 13 bases between the two ends. This CDR3 has 16 residues.

There are a few counts of this clonotype. V is TRBV2 and J is TRBJ2-3, with a possible D match to TRBD2 (5 bases). Between the trimmed V and J ends, which lost 7 bases and 4 bases, there was a span of 15 bases. The CDR3 is 14 residues long. Per the germline V gene, CDR1 is SNHLY and CDR2 is FYNNEI. CDR3 DNA: TGTGCCAGCAAGGTCGAACGGGGTCCAGATACGCAGTATTTT. It specifies CASKVERGPDTQYF.

This clonotype has only a few counts. This rearrangement joins TRBV2 to TRBJ1-1; D is perhaps TRBD1 (5 bases). Trimming cost V 8 bases and J 7 bases, with 17 bases left between them. Germline V CDR1 and CDR2: SNHLY, FYNNEI. The CDR3 loop spans 13 amino acids. CDR3 sequence reads: CASGDGGVGEAFF. The CDR3 nucleotides are TGTGCCAGCGGAGACGGAGGGGTCGGTGAAGCTTTCTTT.

This clonotype showed up many times. The chain is built from TRBV29-1 and TRBJ1-2; TRBD1 aligns across 8 bases. In germline, CDR1 is SQVTM, CDR2 ANQGSEA. The CDR3 is made up of 13 amino acids. The V segment lost 6 bases and the J segment 4 bases; nucleotides outside the gene matches: 7. The CDR3 nucleotides are TGCAGCGTAAGGACAGGGCTGGGCTATGGCTACACCTTC. Residues: CSVRTGLGYGYTF.